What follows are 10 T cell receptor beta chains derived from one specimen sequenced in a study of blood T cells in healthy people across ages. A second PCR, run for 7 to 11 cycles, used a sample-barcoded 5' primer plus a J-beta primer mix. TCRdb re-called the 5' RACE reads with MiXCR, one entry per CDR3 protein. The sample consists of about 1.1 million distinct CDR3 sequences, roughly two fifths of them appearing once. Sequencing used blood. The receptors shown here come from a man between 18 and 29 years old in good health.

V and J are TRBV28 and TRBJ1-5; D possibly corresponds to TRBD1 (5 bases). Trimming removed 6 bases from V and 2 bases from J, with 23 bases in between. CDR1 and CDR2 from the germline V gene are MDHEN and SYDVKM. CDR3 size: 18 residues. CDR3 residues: CASRPWGELYVGNQPQHF. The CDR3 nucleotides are TGTGCCAGCAGACCTTGGGGGGAGTTGTATGTGGGCAATCAGCCCCAGCATTTT.

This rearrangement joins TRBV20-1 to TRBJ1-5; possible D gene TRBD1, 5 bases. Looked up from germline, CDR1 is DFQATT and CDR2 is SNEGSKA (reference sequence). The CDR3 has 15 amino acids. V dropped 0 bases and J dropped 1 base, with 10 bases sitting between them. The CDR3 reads CSARERGRSNQPQHF. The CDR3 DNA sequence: TGCAGTGCTAGAGAGAGGGGCAGGAGCAATCAGCCCCAGCATTTT.

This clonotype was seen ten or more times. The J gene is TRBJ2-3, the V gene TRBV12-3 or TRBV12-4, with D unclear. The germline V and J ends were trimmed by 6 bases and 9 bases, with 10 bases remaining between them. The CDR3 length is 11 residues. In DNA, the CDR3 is TGTGCCAGCAGCTCTGGAAGGACGCAGTATTTT. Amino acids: CASSSGRTQYF.

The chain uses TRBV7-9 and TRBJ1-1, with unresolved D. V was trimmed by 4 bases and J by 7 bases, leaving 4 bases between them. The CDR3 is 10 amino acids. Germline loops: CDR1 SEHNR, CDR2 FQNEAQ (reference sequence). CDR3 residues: CASSSYEAFF. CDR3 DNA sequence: TGTGCCAGCAGCTCCTATGAAGCTTTCTTT.

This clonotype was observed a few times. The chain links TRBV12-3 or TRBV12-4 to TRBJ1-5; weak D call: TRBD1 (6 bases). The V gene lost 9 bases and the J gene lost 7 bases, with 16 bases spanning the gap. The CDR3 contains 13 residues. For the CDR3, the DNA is TGTGCCAGTACAGGGTATGCCGGACAGCCCCAGCATTTT. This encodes CASTGYAGQPQHF.

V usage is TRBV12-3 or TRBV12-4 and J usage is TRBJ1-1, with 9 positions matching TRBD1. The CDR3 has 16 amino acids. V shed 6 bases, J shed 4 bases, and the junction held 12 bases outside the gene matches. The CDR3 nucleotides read TGTGCCAGCAGCCCTGGGACAGGGATGAGCGGCACTGAAGCTTTCTTT. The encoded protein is CASSPGTGMSGTEAFF.

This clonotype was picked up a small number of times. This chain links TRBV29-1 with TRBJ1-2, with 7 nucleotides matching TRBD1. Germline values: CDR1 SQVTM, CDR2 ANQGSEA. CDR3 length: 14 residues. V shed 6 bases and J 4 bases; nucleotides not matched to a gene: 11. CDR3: CSVSPGGGSYGYTF. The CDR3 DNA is TGCAGCGTCTCCCCAGGGGGGGGTTCCTATGGCTACACCTTC. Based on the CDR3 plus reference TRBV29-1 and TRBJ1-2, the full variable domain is SAVISQKPSRDICQRGTSLTIQCQVDSQVTMMFWYRQQPGQSLTLIATANQGSEATYESGFVIDKFPISRPNLTFSTLTVSNMSPEDSSIYLCSVSPGGGSYGYTFGSGTRLTVV.

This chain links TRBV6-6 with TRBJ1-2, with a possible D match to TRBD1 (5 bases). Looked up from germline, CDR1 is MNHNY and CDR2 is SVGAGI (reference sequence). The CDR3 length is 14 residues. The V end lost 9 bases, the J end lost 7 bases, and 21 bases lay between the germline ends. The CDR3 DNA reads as TGTGCCAGTCTTACAGGAGGGATGGTCGGTGGCTACACCTTC. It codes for CASLTGGMVGGYTF.

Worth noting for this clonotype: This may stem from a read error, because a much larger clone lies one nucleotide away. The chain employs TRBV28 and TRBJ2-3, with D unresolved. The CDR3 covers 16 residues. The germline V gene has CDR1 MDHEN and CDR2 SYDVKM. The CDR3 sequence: CASGLVIGGSTDTQYF. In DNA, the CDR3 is TGTGCCAGCGGTTTGGTCATCGGCGGTAGCACAGATACGCAGTATTTT.

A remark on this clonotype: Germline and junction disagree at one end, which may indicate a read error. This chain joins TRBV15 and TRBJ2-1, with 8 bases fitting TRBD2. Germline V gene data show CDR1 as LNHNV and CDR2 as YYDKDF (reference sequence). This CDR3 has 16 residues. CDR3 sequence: CAISRDGGAIYNEQFF. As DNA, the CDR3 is TGTGCCATCAGCAGAGACGGGGGGGCTATATACAATGAGCAGTTCTTC.